This T cell receptor (beta chain) was identified during a study of Ad26.COV2.S vaccination and SARS-CoV-2 variants. The length of the CDR3 is 15 residues. Germline V lookup: CDR1 SGDLS, CDR2 YYNGEE. Trimming at V came to 4 bases and at J to 14 bases, leaving 18 bases not matched to a gene. Study-wide results and limits: Reportedly, after vaccination the spike-specific CD8+ and CD4+ T cell responses displayed substantial breadth. Comparability of non-spike TCR breadth was observed across vaccine and placebo recipients.

On this clone itself: Its antigen is still unknown.

Produced via immunoSEQ multiplex PCR; TCRdb's table is partial and in-frame only. This table holds 350,000 to 450,000 clones, 92% found once. Sequenced here: peripheral blood, sampled after recovery from COVID-19. This chain links TRBV9 with TRBJ2-1, with 7 bases matching TRBD2. The source is a human donor who had recovered from COVID-19. The chain's CDR3 is CASSPSGLGGVSEFF. The CDR3 DNA reads as TGTGCCAGCAGCCCCAGCGGACTAGGTGGGGTGAGCGAGTTCTTC. Full variable domain (rest looked up from reference TRBV9 and TRBJ2-1): DSGVTQTPKHLITATGQRVTLRCSPRSGDLSVYWYQQSLDQGLQFLIQYYNGEERAKGNILERFSAQQFPDLHSELNLSSLELGDSALYFCASSPSGLGGVSEFFGPGTRLTVL.